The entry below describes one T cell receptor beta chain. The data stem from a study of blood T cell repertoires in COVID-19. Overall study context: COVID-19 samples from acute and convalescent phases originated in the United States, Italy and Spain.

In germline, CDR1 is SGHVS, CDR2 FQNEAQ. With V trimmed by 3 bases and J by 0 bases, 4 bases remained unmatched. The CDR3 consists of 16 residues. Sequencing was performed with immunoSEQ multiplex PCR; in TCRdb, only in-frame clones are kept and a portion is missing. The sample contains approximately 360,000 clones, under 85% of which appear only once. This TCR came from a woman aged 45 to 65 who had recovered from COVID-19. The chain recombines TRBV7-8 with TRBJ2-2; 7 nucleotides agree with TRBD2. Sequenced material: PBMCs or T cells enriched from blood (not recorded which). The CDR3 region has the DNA TGTGCCAGCAGCTTTTTCGGGAGGACGAACACCGGGGAGCTGTTTTTT. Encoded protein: CASSFFGRTNTGELFF.